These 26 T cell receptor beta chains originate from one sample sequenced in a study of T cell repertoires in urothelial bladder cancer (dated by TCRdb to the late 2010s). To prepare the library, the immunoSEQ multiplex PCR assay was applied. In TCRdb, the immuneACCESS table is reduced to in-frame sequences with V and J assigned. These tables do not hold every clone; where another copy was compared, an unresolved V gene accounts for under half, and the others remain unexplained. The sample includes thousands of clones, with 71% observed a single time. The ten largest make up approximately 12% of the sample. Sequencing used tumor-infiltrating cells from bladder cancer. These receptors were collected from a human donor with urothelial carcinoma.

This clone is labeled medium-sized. CDR3 sequence: CASSGTSGANTQYF. In DNA, the CDR3 is TGCGCCAGTAGCGGGACTAGCGGGGCGAATACGCAGTATTTT. The chain combines TRBV5-1 with TRBJ2-3, with 13 positions matching TRBD2. The V gene's germline CDR1 is SGHRS and CDR2 YFSETQ. Trimming at V came to 8 bases and at J to 7 bases, leaving 7 bases not matched to a gene. This CDR3 has 14 amino acids.

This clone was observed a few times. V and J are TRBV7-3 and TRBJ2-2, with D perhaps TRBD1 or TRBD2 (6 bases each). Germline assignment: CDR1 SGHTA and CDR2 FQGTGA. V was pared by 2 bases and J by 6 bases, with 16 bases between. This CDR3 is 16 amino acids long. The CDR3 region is CASSLSRDIASGELFF. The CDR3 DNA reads TGTGCCAGCAGCTTATCGCGGGACATTGCTTCCGGGGAGCTGTTTTTT.

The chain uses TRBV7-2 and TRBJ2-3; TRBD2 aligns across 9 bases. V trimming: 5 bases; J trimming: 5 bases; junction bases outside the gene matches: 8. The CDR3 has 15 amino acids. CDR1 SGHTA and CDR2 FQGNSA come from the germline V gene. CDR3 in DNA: TGTGCCAGCAGCAAGTGGACTAGCGTCGGAGATACGCAGTATTTT. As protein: CASSKWTSVGDTQYF. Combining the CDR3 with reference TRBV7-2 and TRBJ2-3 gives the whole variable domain GAGVSQSPSNKVTEKGKDVELRCDPISGHTALYWYRQSLGQGLEFLIYFQGNSAPDKSGLPSDRFSAERTGGSVSTLTIQRTQQEDSAVYLCASSKWTSVGDTQYFGPGTRLTVL.

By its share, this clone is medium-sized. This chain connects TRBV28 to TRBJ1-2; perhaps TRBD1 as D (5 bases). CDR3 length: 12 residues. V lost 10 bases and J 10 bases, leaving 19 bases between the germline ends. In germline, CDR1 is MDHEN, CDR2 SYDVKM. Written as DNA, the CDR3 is TGTGCCATCCCCCTGGGCGGGACCAACTACACCTTC. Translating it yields CAIPLGGTNYTF.

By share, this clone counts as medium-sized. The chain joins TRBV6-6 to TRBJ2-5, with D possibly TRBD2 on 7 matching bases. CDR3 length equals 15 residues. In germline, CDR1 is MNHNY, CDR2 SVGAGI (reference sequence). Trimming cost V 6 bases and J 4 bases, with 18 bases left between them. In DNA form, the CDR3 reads TGTGCCAGCAGCCATGGGGGGGCCGAGGCAGAGACCCAGTACTTC. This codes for CASSHGGAEAETQYF.

In nucleotides, the CDR3 is TGTGCCAGCACGGATTACAGCAACACTGAAGCTTTCTTT. Amino acids: CASTDYSNTEAFF. The chain uses TRBV6-1 and TRBJ1-1, with D hard to call. The ends were cut back, 7 bases at V and 2 bases at J, with 11 bases in the middle. CDR1 and CDR2 from the germline V gene are MNHNS and SASEGT. CDR3 length equals 13 residues.

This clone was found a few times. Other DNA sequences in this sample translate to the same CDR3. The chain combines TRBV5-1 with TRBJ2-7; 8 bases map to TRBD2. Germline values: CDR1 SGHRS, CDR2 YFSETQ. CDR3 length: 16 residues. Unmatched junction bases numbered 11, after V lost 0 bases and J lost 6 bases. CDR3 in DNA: TGCGCCAGCAGCTTGGGGGTTGGGACTAGTTTAACCGAGCAGTACTTC. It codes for CASSLGVGTSLTEQYF.

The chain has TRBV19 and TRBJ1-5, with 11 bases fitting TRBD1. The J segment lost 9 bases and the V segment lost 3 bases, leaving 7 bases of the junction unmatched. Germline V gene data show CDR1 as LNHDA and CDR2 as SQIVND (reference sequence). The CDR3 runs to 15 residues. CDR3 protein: CASSIQDRGPSPQHF. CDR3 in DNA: TGTGCCAGTAGTATCCAGGACAGGGGGCCTTCGCCCCAGCATTTT.

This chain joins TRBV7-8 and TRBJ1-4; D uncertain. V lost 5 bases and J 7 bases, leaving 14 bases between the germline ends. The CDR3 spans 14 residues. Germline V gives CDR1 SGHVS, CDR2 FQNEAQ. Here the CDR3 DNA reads TGTGCCAGCAGCCCCCGGCGGTTGAGTGAAAAACTGTTTTTT. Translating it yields CASSPRRLSEKLFF.

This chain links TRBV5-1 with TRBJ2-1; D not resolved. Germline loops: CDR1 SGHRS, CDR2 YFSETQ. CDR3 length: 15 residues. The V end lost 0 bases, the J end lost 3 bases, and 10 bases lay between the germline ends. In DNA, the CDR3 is TGCGCCAGCAGCTTGGAGGGTGGGATCTACAATGAGCAGTTCTTC. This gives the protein CASSLEGGIYNEQFF.

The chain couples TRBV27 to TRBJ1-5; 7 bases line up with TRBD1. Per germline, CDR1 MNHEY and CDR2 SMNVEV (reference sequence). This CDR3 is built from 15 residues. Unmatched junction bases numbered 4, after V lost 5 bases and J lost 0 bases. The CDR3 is CASSRDSYSNQPQHF. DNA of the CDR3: TGTGCCAGCAGTCGGGACAGTTATAGCAATCAGCCCCAGCATTTT.

The DNA of the CDR3 is TGTGCCAGCAGTGGGGGATCTGGGACAGTGAACACTGAAGCTTTCTTT. Translated: CASSGGSGTVNTEAFF. This chain connects TRBV6-1 to TRBJ1-1; 7 bases line up with TRBD1. The CDR3 loop spans 16 amino acids. Unmatched junction bases numbered 8, after V lost 4 bases and J lost 0 bases. Germline V gives CDR1 MNHNS, CDR2 SASEGT.

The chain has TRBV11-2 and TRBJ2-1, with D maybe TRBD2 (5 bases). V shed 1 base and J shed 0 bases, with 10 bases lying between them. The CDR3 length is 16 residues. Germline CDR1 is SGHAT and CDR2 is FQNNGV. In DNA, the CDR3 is TGTGCCAGCAGCTTAGGTCCGGGGAACTCCTACAATGAGCAGTTCTTC. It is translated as CASSLGPGNSYNEQFF.

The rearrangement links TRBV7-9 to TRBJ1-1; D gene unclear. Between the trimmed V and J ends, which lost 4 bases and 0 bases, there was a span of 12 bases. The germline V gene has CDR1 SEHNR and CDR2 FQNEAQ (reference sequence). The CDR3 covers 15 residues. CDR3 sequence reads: CASSWPVGLNTEAFF. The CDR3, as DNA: TGTGCCAGCAGCTGGCCCGTTGGTCTGAACACTGAAGCTTTCTTT. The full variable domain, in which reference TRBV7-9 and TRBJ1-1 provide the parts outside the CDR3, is DTGVSQNPRHKITKRGQNVTFRCDPISEHNRLYWYRQTLGQGPEFLTYFQNEAQLEKSRLLSDRFSAERPKGSFSTLEIQRTEQGDSAMYLCASSWPVGLNTEAFFGQGTRLTVV.

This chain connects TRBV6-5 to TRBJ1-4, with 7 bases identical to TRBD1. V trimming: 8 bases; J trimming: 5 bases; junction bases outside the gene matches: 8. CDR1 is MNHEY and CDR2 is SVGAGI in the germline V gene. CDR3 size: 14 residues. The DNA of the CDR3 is TGTGCCAGCGCTGACGGGACAGCGAATGAAAAACTGTTTTTT. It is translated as CASADGTANEKLFF.

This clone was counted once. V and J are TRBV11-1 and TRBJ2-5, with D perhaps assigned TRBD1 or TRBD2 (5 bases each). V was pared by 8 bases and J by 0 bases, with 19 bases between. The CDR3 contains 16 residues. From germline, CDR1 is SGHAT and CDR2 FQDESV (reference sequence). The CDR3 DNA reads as TGTGCCAGCTCGGTCGGGAAGGGGATATACCAAGAGACCCAGTACTTC. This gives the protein CASSVGKGIYQETQYF.

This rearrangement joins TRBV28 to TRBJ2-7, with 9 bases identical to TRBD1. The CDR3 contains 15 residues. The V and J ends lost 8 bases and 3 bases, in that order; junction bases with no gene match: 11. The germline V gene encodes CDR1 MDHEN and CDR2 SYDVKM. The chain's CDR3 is CASSAGTGINYEQYF. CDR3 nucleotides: TGTGCCAGCTCTGCCGGGACAGGGATTAACTACGAGCAGTACTTC.

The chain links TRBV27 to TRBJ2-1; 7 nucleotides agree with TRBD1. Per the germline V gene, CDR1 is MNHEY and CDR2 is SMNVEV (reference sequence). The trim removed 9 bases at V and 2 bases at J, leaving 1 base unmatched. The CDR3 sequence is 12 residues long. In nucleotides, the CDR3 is TGTGCCAGGGACAGGACCTACAATGAGCAGTTCTTC. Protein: CARDRTYNEQFF.

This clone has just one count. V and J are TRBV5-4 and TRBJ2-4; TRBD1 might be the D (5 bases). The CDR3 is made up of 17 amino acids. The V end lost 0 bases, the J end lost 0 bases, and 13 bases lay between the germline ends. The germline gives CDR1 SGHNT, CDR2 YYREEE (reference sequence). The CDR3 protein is CASSLGDSYLAKNIQYF. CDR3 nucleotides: TGTGCCAGCAGCTTGGGTGACAGCTACCTAGCCAAAAACATTCAGTACTTC.

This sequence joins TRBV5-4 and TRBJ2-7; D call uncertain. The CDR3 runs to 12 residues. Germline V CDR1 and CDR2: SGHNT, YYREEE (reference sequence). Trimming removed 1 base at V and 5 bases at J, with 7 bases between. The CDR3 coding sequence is TGTGCCAGCAGCTTGAGTAGTAACGAGCAGTACTTC. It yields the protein CASSLSSNEQYF. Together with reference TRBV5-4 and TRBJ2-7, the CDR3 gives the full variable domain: ETGVTQSPTHLIKTRGQQVTLRCSSQSGHNTVSWYQQALGQGPQFIFQYYREEENGRGNFPPRFSGLQFPNYSSELNVNALELDDSALYLCASSLSSNEQYFGPGTRLTVT.

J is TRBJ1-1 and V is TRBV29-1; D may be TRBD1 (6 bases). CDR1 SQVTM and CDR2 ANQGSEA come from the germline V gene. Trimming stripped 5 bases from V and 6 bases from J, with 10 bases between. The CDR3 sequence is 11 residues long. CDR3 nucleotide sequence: TGCAGCGTTCAACAGGGCCCTGAAGCTTTCTTT. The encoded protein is CSVQQGPEAFF.

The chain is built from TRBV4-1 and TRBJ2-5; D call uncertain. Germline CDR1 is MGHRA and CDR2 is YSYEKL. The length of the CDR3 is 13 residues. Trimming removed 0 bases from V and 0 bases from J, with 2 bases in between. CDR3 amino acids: CASSQEYQETQYF. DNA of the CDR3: TGCGCCAGCAGCCAAGAGTACCAAGAGACCCAGTACTTC.

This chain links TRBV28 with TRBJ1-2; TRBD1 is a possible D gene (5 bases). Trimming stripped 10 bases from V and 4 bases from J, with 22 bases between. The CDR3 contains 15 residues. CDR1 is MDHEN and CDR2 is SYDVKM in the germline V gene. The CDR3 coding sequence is TGTGCCACATACACCCTAGGGACGGGTAGCTATGGCTACACCTTC. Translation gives CATYTLGTGSYGYTF.

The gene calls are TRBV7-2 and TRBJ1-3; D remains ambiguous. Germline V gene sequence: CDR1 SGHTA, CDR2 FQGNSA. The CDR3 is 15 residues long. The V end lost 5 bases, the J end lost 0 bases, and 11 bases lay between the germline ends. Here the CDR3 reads CASSVTRSSGNTIYF. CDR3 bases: TGTGCCAGCAGCGTCACACGGAGCTCTGGAAACACCATATATTTT.

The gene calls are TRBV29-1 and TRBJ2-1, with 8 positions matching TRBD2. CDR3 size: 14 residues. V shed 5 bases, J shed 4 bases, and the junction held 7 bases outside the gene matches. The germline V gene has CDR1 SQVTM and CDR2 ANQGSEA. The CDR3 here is CSVSTSVVYNEQFF. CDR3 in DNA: TGCAGCGTTTCGACTAGCGTGGTTTACAATGAGCAGTTCTTC.

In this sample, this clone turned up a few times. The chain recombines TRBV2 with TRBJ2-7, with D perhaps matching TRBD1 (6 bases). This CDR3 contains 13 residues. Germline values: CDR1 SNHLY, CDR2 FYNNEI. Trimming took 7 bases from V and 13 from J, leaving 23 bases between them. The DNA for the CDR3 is TGTGCCAGCACCCGGACGGACAGCACGTCGGCATACTTC. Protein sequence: CASTRTDSTSAYF.